This TCR beta chain was observed in a study of T cell responses to AZD1222 COVID-19 vaccine (dated by TCRdb to about 2021). Broadly, across the study: Because spike-specific TCR depth and breadth did not differ between the two schedules, AZD1222 recipients who got a second dose at roughly 4 weeks were pooled with those who got a second dose at roughly 12 weeks. TCR sequencing was performed for 230 to 250 trial participants, of whom some 200 were given two doses of AZD1222 and around 25 were given two doses of MenACWY control vaccine. Enrollment into the trials was organized by age into subgroups of 18-55, 56-69 and 70-plus years, and those subgroups contained around 150, 28 and 57 TCR-sequenced participants, respectively.

Results and caveats for the whole study, not just this receptor: After two AZD1222 doses, both the breadth and the depth of spike-specific TCRs were significantly higher than at day 0 and than in MenACWY recipients. CD4 TCRs associated with the vaccine covered the entire spike protein, and the dominant responses were in regions 160-218 and 743-854. Epitopes outside the regions mutated in the B.1.351 and B.1.1.7 variants were reportedly recognized by nearly half of the unique spike-specific TCRs. Conclusions about previously exposed vaccinees were limited because only six AZD1222 recipients were SARS-CoV-2 seropositive at baseline. Participants were mostly white British, with more females than males. The authors suggested clonal diversity may have been underestimated. Because no day 14 peak-response samples were available, the repertoires could be characterized only after the peak T cell response. In the small 56-69-year group, the increase in depth fell short of significance, most likely because of low power.

Note on this clone: It has no known antigen specificity. Base quality data are lacking; no much larger clone is found one base away.

The time point label of this sample denotes: baseline before first vaccination. Vaccinee samples came from UK trials COV001 and COV002, including a single-blind randomized controlled phase 2/3 trial of AZD1222 (ChAdOx1 nCoV-19) in healthy adults. For TCRbeta chain sequencing, PBMC samples were collected from trial participants at day 0 and at day 28 after the second dose. V is clipped by 2 bases and J by 3 bases, and the sequence between their germline boundaries is 17 bases long. The CDR3, cysteine through phenylalanine, is 17 amino acids long. This entry keeps only the CDR3 DNA: 51 bases, framed from base 1. Reading the germline V gene gives CDR1 SNHLY and CDR2 FYNNEI. The CDR3 regions of human TCRbeta chains were analyzed by immunosequencing. In the original analysis: TCRs in the repertoires were matched against a reference library of SARS-CoV-2-specific TCRs that had been generated with the MIRA antigen-specificity platform. Breadth was defined as the fraction of unique TCRs that were SARS-CoV-2-associated, and depth was defined as the fraction of total T cells that were SARS-CoV-2-associated. Each spike-specific TCR was assigned to its reactive spike region and to a CD4 or CD8 class using the MIRA data. Log10-transformed breadth and depth values were compared by one-way ANOVA with Sidak's multiple comparisons tests. Sourced from immuneACCESS, this table was stored by TCRdb with only in-frame sequences that have V and J called. A share of the clones is absent; for the studies checked, an unresolved V gene accounts for under half, and the remainder has no known explanation. V, J and clone size reflect that table, while D and trimming were determined from the DNA. The sample table contains 90,000 to 150,000 clones; only one count was recorded for 85% to 90% of them. The ten largest account for about 7.4% of the sample.

This clonotype was sampled from an adult in good health. The chain links TRBV2 with TRBJ1-5; the D gene is possibly TRBD1, with 5 bases matching. Sequencing used peripheral blood, obtained on day 0 of AZD1222 vaccination. The nucleotide sequence reads TGTGCCAGCAGTGAATCTATAGGGTGGGACGACAATCAGCCCCAGCATTTT. Its protein product is CASSESIGWDDNQPQHF.